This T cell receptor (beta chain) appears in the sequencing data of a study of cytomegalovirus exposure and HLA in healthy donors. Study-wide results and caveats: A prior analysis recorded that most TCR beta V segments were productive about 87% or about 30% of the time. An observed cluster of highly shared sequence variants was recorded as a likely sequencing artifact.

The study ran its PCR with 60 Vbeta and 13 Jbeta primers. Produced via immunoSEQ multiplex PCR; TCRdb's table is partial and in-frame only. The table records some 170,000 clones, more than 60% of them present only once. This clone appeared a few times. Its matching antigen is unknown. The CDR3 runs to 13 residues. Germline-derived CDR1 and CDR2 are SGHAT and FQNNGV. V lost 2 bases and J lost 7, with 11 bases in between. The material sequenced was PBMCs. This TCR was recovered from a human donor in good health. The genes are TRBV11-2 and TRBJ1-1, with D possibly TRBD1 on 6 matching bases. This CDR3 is CASSLSWGREAFF. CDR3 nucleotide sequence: TGTGCCAGCAGCTTATCTTGGGGGCGTGAAGCTTTCTTT.